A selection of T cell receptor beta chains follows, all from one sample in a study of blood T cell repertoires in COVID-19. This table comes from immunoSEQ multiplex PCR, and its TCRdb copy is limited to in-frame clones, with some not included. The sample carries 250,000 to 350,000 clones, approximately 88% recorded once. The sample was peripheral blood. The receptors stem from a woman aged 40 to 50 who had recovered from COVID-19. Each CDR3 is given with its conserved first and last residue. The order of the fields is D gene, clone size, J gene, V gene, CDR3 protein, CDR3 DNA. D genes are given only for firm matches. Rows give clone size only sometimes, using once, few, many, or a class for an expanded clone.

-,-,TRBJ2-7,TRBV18,CASSIREQTYEQYF,TGTGCCAGCTCAATCCGGGAACAGACCTACGAGCAGTACTTC
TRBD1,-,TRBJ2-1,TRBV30,CAWADRIYNEQFF,TGTGCCTGGGCGGACAGGATCTACAATGAGCAGTTCTTC
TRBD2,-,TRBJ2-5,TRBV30,CAWSRTSGPAETQYF,TGTGCCTGGAGTAGGACTAGCGGACCGGCCGAGACCCAGTACTTC
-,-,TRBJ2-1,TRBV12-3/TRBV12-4,CASSLVLAYEQFF,TGTGCCAGCAGTTTAGTTCTAGCGTATGAGCAGTTCTTC
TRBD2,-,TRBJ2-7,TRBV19,CASSFGLAGGLNYEQYF,TGTGCCAGTAGTTTCGGACTAGCGGGAGGTCTAAACTACGAGCAGTACTTC
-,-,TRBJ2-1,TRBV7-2,CASSLTSGPSNFYNEQFF,TGTGCCAGCAGCTTAACTTCAGGCCCTAGCAACTTCTACAATGAGCAGTTCTTC
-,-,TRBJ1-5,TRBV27,CASSWGGLSNQPQHF,TGTGCCAGCAGTTGGGGGGGTCTTAGCAATCAGCCCCAGCATTTT
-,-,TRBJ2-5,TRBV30,CAWSVRGASQETQYF,TGTGCCTGGAGCGTCCGGGGGGCTAGCCAAGAGACCCAGTACTTC
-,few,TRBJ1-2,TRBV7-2,CASSLGLLTTNYGYTF,TGTGCCAGCAGCTTAGGCCTACTTACTACTAACTATGGCTACACCTTC
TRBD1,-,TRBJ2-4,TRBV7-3,CASSPNQGAIQYF,TGTGCCAGCAGCCCGAATCAGGGGGCCATTCAGTACTTC
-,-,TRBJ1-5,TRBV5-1,CASSEAGRGNQPQHF,TGCGCCAGCAGCGAGGCGGGACGGGGCAATCAGCCCCAGCATTTT
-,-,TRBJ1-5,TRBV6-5,CASSYSMPGVDQPQHF,TGTGCCAGCAGTTACTCGATGCCAGGGGTGGATCAGCCCCAGCATTTT
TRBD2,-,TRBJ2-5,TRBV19,CASSILAGVGETQYF,TGTGCCAGTAGTATACTAGCGGGAGTTGGAGAGACCCAGTACTTC
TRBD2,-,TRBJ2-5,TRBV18,CASSRGEGETQYF,TGTGCCAGCTCACGCGGGGAGGGAGAGACCCAGTACTTC
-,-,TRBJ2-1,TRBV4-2,CASSQVSEGGNEQFF,TGTGCCAGCAGCCAAGTATCTGAGGGTGGCAATGAGCAGTTCTTC
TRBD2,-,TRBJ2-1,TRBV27,CASTEGTSGGNEQFF,TGTGCCAGCACCGAAGGGACTAGCGGGGGCAATGAGCAGTTCTTC
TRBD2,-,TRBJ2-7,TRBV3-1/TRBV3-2,CASSQEGGRPYEQYF,TGTGCCAGCAGCCAAGAGGGAGGGCGGCCGTACGAGCAGTACTTC
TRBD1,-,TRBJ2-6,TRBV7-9,CASSLGQGLGANVLTF,TGTGCCAGCAGCTTAGGACAGGGTCTTGGGGCCAACGTCCTGACTTTC
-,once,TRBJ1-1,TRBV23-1,CASKEERQLNTEAFF,TGCGCCAGCAAAGAGGAGAGACAGCTGAACACTGAAGCTTTCTTT
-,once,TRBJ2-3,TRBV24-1,CATSDLRDTQYF,TGTGCCACCAGTGATTTGCGTGATACGCAGTATTTT
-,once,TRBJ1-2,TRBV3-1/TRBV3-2,CASSQPPANYGYTF,TGTGCCAGCAGCCAACCTCCGGCTAACTATGGCTACACCTTC
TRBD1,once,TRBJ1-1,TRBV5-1,CASSFTQGAGTEAFF,TGCGCCAGCAGTTTTACACAGGGGGCGGGGACTGAAGCTTTCTTT
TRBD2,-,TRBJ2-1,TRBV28,CASSSTPGLAAMNEQFF,TGTGCCAGCAGCTCCACACCGGGACTAGCGGCAATGAATGAGCAGTTCTTC
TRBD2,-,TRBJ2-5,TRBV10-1,CASSLRAGEETQYF,TGCGCCAGCAGCCTTAGGGCGGGAGAAGAGACCCAGTACTTC
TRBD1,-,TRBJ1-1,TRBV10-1,CASSVDRGTEAFF,TGCGCCAGCAGTGTCGACAGGGGAACTGAAGCTTTCTTT
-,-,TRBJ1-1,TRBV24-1,CATSDSGARNTEAFF,TGTGCCACCAGTGATTCAGGGGCGCGGAACACTGAAGCTTTCTTT
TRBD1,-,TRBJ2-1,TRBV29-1,CSVEWDSHNEQFF,TGCAGCGTTGAATGGGACAGCCATAATGAGCAGTTCTTC
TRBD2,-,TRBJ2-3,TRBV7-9,CASSPRTSGLTDTQYF,TGTGCCAGCAGCCCGCGGACTAGCGGGTTGACAGATACGCAGTATTTT
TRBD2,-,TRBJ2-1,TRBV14,CASRTSGSYEQFF,TGTGCCAGCCGGACTAGCGGGAGCTATGAGCAGTTCTTC
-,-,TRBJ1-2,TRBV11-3,CASSFSGGVGYTF,TGTGCCAGCAGCTTCTCGGGCGGGGTTGGCTACACCTTC
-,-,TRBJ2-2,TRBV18,CASSPRLENTGELFF,TGTGCCAGCTCACCCCGGCTAGAGAACACCGGGGAGCTGTTTTTT
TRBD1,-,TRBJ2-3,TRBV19,CASSSRSRDRGTDTQYF,TGTGCCAGTAGTTCTAGGTCCCGGGACAGGGGCACAGATACGCAGTATTTT
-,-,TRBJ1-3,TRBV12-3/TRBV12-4,CASSRSAGNTIYF,TGTGCCAGCAGCCGCAGCGCTGGAAACACCATATATTTT
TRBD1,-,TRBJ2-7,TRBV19,CASSMGQGAYEQYF,TGTGCCAGTAGTATGGGACAGGGGGCCTACGAGCAGTACTTC
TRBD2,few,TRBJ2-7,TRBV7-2,CASNPSSGVSYEQYF,TGTGCCAGCAACCCGTCGAGCGGGGTCTCCTACGAGCAGTACTTC
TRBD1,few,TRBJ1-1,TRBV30,CAWSAPGAGGNTEAFF,TGTGCCTGGAGTGCCCCCGGTGCAGGGGGGAACACTGAAGCTTTCTTT
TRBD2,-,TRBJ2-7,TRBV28,CASRRTSGLYEQYF,TGTGCCAGCAGACGGACTAGCGGGCTTTACGAGCAGTACTTC
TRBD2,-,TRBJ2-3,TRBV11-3,CASSRIIGEGTQYF,TGTGCCAGCAGCCGGATAATAGGGGAGGGTACGCAGTATTTT